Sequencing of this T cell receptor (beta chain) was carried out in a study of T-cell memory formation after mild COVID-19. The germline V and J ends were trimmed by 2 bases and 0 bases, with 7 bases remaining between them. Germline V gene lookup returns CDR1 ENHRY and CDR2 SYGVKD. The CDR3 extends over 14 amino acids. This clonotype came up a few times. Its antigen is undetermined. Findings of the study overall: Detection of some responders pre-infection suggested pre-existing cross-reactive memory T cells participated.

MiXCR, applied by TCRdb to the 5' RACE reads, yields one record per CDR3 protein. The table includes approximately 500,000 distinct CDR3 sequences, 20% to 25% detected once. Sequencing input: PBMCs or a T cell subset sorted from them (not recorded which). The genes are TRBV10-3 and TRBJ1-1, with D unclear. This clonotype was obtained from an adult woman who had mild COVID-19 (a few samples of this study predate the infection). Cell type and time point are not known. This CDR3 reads CAISEQGMNTEAFF. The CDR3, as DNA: TGTGCCATCAGTGAGCAAGGGATGAACACTGAAGCTTTCTTT.